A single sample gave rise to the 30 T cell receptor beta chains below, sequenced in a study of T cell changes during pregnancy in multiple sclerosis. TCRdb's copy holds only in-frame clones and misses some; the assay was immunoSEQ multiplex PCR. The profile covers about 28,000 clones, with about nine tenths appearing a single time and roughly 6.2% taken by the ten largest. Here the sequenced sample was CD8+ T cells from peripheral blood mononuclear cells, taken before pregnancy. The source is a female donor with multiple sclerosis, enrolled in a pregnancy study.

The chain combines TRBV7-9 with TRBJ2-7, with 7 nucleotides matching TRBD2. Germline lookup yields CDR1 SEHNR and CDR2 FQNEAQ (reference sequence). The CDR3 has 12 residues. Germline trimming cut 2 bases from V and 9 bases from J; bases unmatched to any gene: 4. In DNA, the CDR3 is TGTGCCAGCAGCTTAAGCGGGGAGCGGCAGTACTTC. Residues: CASSLSGERQYF. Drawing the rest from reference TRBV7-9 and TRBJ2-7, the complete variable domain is DTGVSQNPRHKITKRGQNVTFRCDPISEHNRLYWYRQTLGQGPEFLTYFQNEAQLEKSRLLSDRFSAERPKGSFSTLEIQRTEQGDSAMYLCASSLSGERQYFGPGTRLTVT.

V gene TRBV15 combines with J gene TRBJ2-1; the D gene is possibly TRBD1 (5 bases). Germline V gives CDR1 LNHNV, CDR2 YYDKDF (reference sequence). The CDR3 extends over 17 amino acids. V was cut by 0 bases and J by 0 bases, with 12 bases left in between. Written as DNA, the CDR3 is TGTGCCACCAGCAGAGATCAGGGCGGATTCTCCTACAATGAGCAGTTCTTC. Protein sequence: CATSRDQGGFSYNEQFF.

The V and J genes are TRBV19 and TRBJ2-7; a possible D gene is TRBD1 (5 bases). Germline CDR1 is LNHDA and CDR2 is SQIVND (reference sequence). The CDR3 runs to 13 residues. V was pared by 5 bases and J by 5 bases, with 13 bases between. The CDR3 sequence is CASSPQGTHEQYF. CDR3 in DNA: TGTGCCAGTAGTCCGCAGGGTACCCACGAGCAGTACTTC.

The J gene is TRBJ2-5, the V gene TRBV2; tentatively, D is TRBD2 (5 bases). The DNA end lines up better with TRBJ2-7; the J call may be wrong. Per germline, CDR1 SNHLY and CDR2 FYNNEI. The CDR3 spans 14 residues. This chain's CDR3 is CASTTAGEGYEQYF. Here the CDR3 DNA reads TGTGCCAGCACTACGGCAGGAGAGGGTTACGAGCAGTACTTC.

In DNA form, the CDR3 reads TGTGCCAGCAGTGAAGTAAATAGGGGGCAATCGGCCTACAATGAGCAGTTCTTC. Residues: CASSEVNRGQSAYNEQFF. The V gene is TRBV2, the J gene TRBJ2-1, with TRBD1 matching 7 bases. This CDR3 contains 18 residues. V shed 1 base, J shed 2 bases, and the junction held 11 bases outside the gene matches. Germline lookup yields CDR1 SNHLY and CDR2 FYNNEI.

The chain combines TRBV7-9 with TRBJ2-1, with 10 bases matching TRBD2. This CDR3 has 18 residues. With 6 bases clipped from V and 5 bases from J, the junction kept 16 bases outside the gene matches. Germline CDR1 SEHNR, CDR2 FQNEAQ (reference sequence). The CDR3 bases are TGTGCCAGCAGATCTACTCTTATCGGGACTAGCGCCAACAATGAGCAGTTCTTC. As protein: CASRSTLIGTSANNEQFF.

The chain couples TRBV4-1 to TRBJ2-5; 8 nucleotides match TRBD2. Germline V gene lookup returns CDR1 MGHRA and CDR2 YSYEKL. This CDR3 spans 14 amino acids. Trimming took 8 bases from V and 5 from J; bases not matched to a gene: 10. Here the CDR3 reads CASSRPGGGETQYF. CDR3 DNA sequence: TGCGCCAGCTCTCGACCGGGAGGGGGGGAGACCCAGTACTTC.

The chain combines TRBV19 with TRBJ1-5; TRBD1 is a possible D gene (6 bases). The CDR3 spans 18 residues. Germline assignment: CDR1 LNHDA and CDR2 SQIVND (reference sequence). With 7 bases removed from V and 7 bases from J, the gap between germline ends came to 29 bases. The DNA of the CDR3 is TGTGCCAGTACTCTCCTGCCCTACAGGGTTAAAGGAGGACAGCCCCAGCATTTT. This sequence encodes CASTLLPYRVKGGQPQHF.

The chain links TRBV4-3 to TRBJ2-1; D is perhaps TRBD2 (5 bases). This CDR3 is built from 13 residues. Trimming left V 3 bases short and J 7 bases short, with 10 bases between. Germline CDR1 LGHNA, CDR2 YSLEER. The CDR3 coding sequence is TGCGCCAGCAGCCAGCTACTAGAGAATGAGCAGTTCTTC. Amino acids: CASSQLLENEQFF.

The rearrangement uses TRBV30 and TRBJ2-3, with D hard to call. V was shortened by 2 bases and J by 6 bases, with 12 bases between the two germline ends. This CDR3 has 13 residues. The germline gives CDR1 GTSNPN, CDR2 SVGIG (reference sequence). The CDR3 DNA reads TGTGCCTGGAGTACCACTTCCGGGGATACGCAGTATTTT. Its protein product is CAWSTTSGDTQYF.

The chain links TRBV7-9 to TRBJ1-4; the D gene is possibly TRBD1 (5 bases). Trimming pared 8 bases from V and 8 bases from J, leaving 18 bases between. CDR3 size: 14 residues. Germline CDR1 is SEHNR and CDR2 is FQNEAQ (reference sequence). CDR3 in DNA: TGTGCCAGCTCATGGGGCCCGCGGGAGGAAAAACTGTTTTTT. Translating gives CASSWGPREEKLFF.

The chain's CDR3 is CAGTLTGELFF. The CDR3 DNA reads as TGTGCCGGGACTCTCACCGGGGAGCTGTTTTTT. The chain couples TRBV27 to TRBJ2-2; D is perhaps TRBD2 (6 bases). CDR3 length: 11 amino acids. V lost 11 bases and J lost 4, with 8 bases in between. Germline values: CDR1 MNHEY, CDR2 SMNVEV (reference sequence).

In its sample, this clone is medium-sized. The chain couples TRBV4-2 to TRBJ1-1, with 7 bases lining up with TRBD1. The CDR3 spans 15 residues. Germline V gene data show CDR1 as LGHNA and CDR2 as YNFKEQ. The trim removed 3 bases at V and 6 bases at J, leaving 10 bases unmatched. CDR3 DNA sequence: TGTGCCAGCAGCCAGAGCGCCAGGGGGTACGCTGAAGCTTTCTTT. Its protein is CASSQSARGYAEAFF.

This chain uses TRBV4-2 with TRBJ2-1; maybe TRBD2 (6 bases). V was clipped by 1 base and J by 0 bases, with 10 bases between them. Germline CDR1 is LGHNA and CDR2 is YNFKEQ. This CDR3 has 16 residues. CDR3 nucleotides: TGTGCCAGCAGCCAAGTAACCGGGAGCTCCTACAATGAGCAGTTCTTC. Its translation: CASSQVTGSSYNEQFF.

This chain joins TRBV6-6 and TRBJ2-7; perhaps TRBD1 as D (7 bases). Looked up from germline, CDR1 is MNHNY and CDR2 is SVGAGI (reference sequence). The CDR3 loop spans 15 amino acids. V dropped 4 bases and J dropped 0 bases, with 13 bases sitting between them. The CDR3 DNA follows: TGTGCCAGCAGTTTACGCGGGACAGCCTCCTACGAGCAGTACTTC. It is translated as CASSLRGTASYEQYF.

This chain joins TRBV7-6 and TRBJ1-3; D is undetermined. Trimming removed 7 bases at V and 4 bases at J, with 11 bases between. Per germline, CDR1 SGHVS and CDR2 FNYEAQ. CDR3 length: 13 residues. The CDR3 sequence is CASKGGLGNTIYF. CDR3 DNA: TGTGCCAGCAAGGGAGGGCTGGGAAACACCATATATTTT.

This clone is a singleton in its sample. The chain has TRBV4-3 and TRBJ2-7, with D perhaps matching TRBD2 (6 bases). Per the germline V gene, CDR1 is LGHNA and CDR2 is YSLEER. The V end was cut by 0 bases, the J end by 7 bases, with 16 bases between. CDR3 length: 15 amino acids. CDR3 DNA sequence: TGCGCCAGCAGCCAAGATATCCCGGGAGCTGGTGAGCAGTACTTC. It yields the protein CASSQDIPGAGEQYF.

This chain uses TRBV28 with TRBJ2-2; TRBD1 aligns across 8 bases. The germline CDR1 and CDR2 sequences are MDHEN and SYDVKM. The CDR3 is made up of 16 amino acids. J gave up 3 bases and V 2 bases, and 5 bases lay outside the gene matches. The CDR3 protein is CASSLGQGAYTGELFF. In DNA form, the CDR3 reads TGTGCCAGCAGTTTAGGGCAGGGGGCCTACACCGGGGAGCTGTTTTTT.

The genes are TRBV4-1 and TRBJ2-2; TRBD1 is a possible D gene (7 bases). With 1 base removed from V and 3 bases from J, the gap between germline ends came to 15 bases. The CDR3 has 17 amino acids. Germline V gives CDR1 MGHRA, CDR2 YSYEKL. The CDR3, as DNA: TGCGCCAGCAGCCAAGGTTCGACAGGGAGGTACACCGGGGAGCTGTTTTTT. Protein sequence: CASSQGSTGRYTGELFF.

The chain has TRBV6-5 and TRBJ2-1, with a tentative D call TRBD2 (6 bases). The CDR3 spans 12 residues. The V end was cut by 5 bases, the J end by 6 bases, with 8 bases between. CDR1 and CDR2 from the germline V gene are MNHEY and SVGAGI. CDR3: CASSGDFNEQFF. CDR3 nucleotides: TGTGCCAGCAGTGGGGACTTCAATGAGCAGTTCTTC.

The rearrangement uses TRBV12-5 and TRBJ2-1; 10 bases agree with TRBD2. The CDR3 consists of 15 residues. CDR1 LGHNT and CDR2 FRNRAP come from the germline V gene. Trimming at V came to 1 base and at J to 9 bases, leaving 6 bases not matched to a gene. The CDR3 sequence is CASGLAAGGFGEQFF. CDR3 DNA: TGTGCTAGTGGTTTGGCAGCGGGAGGGTTCGGTGAGCAGTTCTTC.

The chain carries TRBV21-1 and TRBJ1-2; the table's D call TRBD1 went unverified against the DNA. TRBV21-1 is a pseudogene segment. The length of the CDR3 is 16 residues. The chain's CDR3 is CASSMGEGTANYGYTF. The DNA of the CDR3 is TGTGCCAGCAGCATGGGAGAGGGGACAGCTAACTATGGCTACACCTTC.

The CDR3 DNA reads as TGTGCCAGCAGTCTCGGTTCGGGACAGGGTCCGGAGACCCAGTACTTC. This sequence encodes CASSLGSGQGPETQYF. The V call is TRBV6-7, the J call TRBJ2-5, with 9 bases fitting TRBD1. TRBV6-7 is marked as an open reading frame, function uncertain. CDR3 length: 16 residues. J gave up 5 bases and V 5 bases, and 12 bases lay outside the gene matches.

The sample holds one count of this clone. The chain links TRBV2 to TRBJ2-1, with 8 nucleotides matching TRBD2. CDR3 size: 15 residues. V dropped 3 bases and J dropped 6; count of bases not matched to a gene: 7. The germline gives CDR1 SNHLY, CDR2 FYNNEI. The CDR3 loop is CASSDFISGINEQFF. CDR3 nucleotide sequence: TGTGCCAGCAGTGATTTTATTAGCGGGATCAATGAGCAGTTCTTC. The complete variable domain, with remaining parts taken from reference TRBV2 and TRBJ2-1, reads EPEVTQTPSHQVTQMGQEVILRCVPISNHLYFYWYRQILGQKVEFLVSFYNNEISEKSEIFDDQFSVERPDGSNFTLKIRSTKLEDSAMYFCASSDFISGINEQFFGPGTRLTVL.

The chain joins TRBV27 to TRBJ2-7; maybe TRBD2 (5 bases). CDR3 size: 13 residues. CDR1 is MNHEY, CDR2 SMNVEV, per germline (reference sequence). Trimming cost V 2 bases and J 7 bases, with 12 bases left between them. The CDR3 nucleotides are TGTGCCAGCAGTTTAATCGACGGGGAAGAGCAGTACTTC. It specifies CASSLIDGEEQYF.

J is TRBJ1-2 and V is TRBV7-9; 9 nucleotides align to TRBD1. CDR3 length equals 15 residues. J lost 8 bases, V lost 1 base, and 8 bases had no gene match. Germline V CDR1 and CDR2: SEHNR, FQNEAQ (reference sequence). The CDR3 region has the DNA TGTGCCAGCAGCTTAGGGGACGGGACAGGGTTCGGCTACACCTTC. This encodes CASSLGDGTGFGYTF.

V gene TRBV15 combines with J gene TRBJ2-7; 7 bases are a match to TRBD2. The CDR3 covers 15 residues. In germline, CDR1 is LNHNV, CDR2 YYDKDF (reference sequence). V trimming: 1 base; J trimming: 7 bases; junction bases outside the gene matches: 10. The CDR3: CATSRVLGRDWEQYF. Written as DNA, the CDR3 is TGTGCCACCAGCAGAGTCCTTGGGAGGGATTGGGAGCAGTACTTC.

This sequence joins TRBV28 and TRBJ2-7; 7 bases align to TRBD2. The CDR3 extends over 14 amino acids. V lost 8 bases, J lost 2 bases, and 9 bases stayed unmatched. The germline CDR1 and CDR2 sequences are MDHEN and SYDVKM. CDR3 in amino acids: CASGRGVEPYEQYF. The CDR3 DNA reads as TGTGCCAGCGGTCGGGGGGTCGAACCCTACGAGCAGTACTTC.

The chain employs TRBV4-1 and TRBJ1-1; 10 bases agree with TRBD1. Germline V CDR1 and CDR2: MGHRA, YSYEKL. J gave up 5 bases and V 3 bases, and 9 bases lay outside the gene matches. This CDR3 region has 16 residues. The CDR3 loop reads CASSQRTGGPRTEAFF. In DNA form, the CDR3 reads TGCGCCAGCAGCCAGAGGACAGGGGGACCTAGGACTGAAGCTTTCTTT.

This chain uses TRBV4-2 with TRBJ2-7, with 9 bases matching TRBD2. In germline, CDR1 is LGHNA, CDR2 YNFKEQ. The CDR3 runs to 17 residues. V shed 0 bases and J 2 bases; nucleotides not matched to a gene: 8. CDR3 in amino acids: CASSQEPPAGGPYEQYF. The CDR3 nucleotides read TGTGCCAGCAGCCAAGAACCACCGGCGGGAGGGCCCTACGAGCAGTACTTC.